This entry concerns a single T cell receptor beta chain. The antigen it recognizes is unknown. Base quality data are lacking; no much larger clone is found one base away. The data originate from a study of beta chain features in type 1 diabetes (dated 2018 in TCRdb). As for the study more broadly: No differences in mean age, gender distribution, total cell number or subset yield were found between patients and healthy donors. A total of about 99,000,000 sorted cells were examined across all samples, and RNA yield correlated strongly with the number of cells per subset. In the study, recently diagnosed type 1 diabetes patients and matched healthy donors were compared on the TCRB repertoires of their sorted circulating CD4+ T cell subsets. Regulatory and stem cell-like memory subsets were obtained from only 8 patients and roughly 8 healthy donors, while naive and central memory subsets were obtained from all 30 or so donors.

A single peripheral blood draw of approximately 110 mL on average was collected from each donor into heparinised tubes. A BD FACSAria II was used to sort naive, central memory, regulatory and stem cell-like memory CD4+ T cells with a panel that included CD45RO, CCR7, CD25, CD127, CD95 and CD27. Purity was above 95% for every sorted population. PBMCs were isolated right away by Lymphoprep density gradient centrifugation and were stained directly, without culture. So that batch effects would be minimized, each experiment stained and sorted samples in pairs, pairing one healthy donor with one patient. From the cysteine up to the phenylalanine, the CDR3 has a length of 14 residues. CDR3 DNA is the only sequence kept; it has 42 bases, read in frame from the first base. Looking up the germline V gene (reference sequence) yields CDR1 SGHNT and CDR2 YYREEE. V is reduced by 4 bases and J by 9 bases, leaving a spacing of 17 bases between them.

Beyond this particular receptor, the publication reports: PCR might favor shorter templates, but patient and control samples were amplified and corrected together, so any skew would affect both groups equally. Only small numbers of individuals were included in the HLA sub-analyses, which left unresolved whether HLA type had any influence on TCRB rearrangement. Type 1 diabetes patients showed a moderate but significant shortening of TCRB CDR3 length in all four CD4+ subsets. Naive, central memory and regulatory TCRB repertoires appeared more similar among patients than among healthy donors. Patients with type 1 diabetes made fewer insertions and deleted more nucleotides at VDJ recombination sites, implying thymic rearrangement abnormalities. Because cDNA was sequenced instead of genomic DNA, highly expressing activated cells could be over-represented, though the groups showed no difference in activation or CD3 levels.

The entire isolated RNA was reverse transcribed using the High Capacity cDNA Reverse Transcription Kit, and thus expressed TCRB transcripts were sequenced. Naive, central memory and regulatory T cell samples underwent deep immunoSEQ sequencing, averaging around 4 million total reads per sample. Sorted cells were lysed in RLT buffer and RNA was extracted with DNase-treated RNeasy Micro or Mini kits, depending on cell number. To prevent cross-contamination, each cell subset was processed individually, whereas patient and healthy donor samples were processed jointly. The immunoSEQ multiplex PCR was used to amplify TCRB sequences from cDNA, yielding 87-bp fragments that span the CDR3 region. Sequencing of the amplicons was performed on the Illumina HiSeq platform. The original methods were these. Synthetic template baselines were used to correct PCR bias computationally, reads within Hamming distance 2 were collapsed, and singletons that could not be merged were discarded. Reads were aligned against IMGT to assign V, D and J genes, CDR3 length and insertions or deletions at six rearrangement sites. Within each subset, clonotype counts were normalized to sorted cell number, after which true diversity and Gini coefficients were computed with the tcR R package. The overlap coefficient, calculated on TCRB nucleotide sequences, was used to measure repertoire sharing. TCRdb took over this immuneACCESS table, retaining in-frame rearrangements with V and J assigned. Such tables are incomplete; in checked studies, under half of the missing clones stem from an unresolved V gene, and the remainder is unexplained. The DNA was the basis for D and trimming; V, J and clone size are from that table. In all, the sample holds around 300,000 clones, and roughly 8% of those were seen once. The biggest ten clones account for 1% of the sample.

This sequence uses TRBV5-4 and TRBJ2-1, with no D gene named confidently. The TCR originated in a woman aged 18-29 years in good health. Sequences were obtained from central memory CD4+ T cells from blood. The CDR3 reads CASSPSPTQPEQFF. The nucleotide sequence reads TGTGCCAGCAGCCCCTCCCCCACGCAGCCTGAGCAGTTCTTC.